This T cell receptor (beta chain) was recovered during a study of T cells after yellow fever vaccination. Study background: Fractions of limited cellularity were prepared by means of SMART-Seq v4 Ultra Low Input. Study conclusions and caveats: Clonotypes found in both CD4 and CD8 compartments made up a small share. Primary-vaccination clones mostly resurfaced post-booster (nearly 97% CD4, around 88% CD8).

The count of this clonotype is one. Its antigen is not identified. TCRdb re-called the 5' RACE reads through MiXCR, storing one row per CDR3 protein. The repertoire holds roughly 190,000 distinct CDR3 sequences, with 9.5% to 11% as singletons. This specimen consisted of CD8+ T cells sorted from PBMCs, obtained 15 days after the yellow fever booster vaccination. The receptor comes from a man in his late teens or twenties who received the YFV17D yellow fever vaccine.

CDR3 DNA sequence: TGTGCCAGCAGTTACGGGAAATACGAAGAGACCCAGTACTTC. Amino acids: CASSYGKYEETQYF. J is TRBJ2-5 and V is TRBV6-5; D not resolved. The CDR3 runs 14 residues. V dropped 2 bases and J dropped 3 bases, with 10 bases sitting between them. CDR1 is MNHEY and CDR2 is SVGAGI in the germline V gene.